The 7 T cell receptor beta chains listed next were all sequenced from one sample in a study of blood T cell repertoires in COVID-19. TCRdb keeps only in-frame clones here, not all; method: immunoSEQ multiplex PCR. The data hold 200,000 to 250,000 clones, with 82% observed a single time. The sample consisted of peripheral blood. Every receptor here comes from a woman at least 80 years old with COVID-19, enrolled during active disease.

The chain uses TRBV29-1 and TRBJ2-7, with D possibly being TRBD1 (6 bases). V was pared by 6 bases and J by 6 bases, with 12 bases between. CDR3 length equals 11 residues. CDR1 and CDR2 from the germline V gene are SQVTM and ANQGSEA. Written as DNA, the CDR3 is TGCAGCGTGTCAGGGGTTGGCGAGCAGTACTTC. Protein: CSVSGVGEQYF.

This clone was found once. The CDR3, as DNA: TGTGCCAGCAGCAACGAGTTAGGGGTACGGAACACTGAAGCTTTCTTT. Translated: CASSNELGVRNTEAFF. The genes are TRBV21-1 and TRBJ1-1; no DNA check was done on the table's D call, TRBD1. TRBV21-1 is listed as a pseudogene. CDR3 length: 16 amino acids.

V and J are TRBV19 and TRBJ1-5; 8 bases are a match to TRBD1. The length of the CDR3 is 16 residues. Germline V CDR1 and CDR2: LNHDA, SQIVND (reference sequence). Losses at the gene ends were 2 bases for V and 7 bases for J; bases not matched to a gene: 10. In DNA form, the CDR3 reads TGTGCCAGTAGTATATATCAACAGGGGGGAGGCCAGCCCCAGCATTTT. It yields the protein CASSIYQQGGGQPQHF.

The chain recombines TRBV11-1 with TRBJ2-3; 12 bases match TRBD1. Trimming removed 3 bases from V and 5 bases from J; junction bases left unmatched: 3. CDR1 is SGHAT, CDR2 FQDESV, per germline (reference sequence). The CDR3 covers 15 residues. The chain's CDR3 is CASSLGQGAGDTQYF. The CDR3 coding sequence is TGTGCCAGCAGCTTGGGACAGGGGGCAGGAGATACGCAGTATTTT.

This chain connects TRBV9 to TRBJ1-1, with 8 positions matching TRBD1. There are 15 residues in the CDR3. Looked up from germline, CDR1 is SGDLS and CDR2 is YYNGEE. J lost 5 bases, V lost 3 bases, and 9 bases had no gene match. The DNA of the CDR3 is TGTGCCAGCAGCGACCTAAGACAGGGGAGGACTGAAGCTTTCTTT. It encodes CASSDLRQGRTEAFF.

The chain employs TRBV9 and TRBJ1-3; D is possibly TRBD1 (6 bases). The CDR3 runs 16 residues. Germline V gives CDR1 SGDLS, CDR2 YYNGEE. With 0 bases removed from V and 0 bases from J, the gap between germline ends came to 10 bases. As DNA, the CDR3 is TGTGCCAGCAGCGTAGGAGGGGGTCTCTCTGGAAACACCATATATTTT. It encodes CASSVGGGLSGNTIYF.

CDR3 in amino acids: CASSPDIYNGYTF. DNA of the CDR3: TGTGCCAGCAGTCCGGACATTTATAATGGCTACACCTTC. V is TRBV27 and J is TRBJ1-2; D might be TRBD1 (5 bases). This CDR3 contains 13 residues. The germline gives CDR1 MNHEY, CDR2 SMNVEV (reference sequence). The germline V and J ends were trimmed by 5 bases and 6 bases, with 13 bases remaining between them.